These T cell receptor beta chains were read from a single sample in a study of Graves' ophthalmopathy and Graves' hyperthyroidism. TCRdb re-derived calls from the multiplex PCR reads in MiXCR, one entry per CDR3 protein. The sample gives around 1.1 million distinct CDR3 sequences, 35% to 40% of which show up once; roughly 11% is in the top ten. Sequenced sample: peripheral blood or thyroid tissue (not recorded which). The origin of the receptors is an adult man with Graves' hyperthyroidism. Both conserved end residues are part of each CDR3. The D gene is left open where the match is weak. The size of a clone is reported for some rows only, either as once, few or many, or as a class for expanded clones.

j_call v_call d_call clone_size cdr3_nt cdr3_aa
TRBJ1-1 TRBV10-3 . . TGTGCCATCAGTGACAGGGGTCGAACTGAAGCTTTCTTT CAISDRGRTEAFF
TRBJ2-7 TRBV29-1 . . TGCAGCGTGATTGGGACGGACTCCTACGAGCAGTACTTC CSVIGTDSYEQYF
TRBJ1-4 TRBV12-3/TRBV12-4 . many TGTGCCAGCAGTTTAGAGCGTTGGGGAAAACTGTTTTTT CASSLERWGKLFF
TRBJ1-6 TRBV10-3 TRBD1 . TGTGCCATCAAGGGGACCGGACAGGGCGGTTCACCCCTCCACTTT CAIKGTGQGGSPLHF
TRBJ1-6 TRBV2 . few TGTGCCAGCAGTGAAGTTCGAGGCAGGGCTAATTCACCCCTCCACTTT CASSEVRGRANSPLHF
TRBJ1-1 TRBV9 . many TGTGCCAGCAGCGTGGGACACACTTCGAACACTGAAGCTTTCTTT CASSVGHTSNTEAFF
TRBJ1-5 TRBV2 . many TGTGCCAGCAGGGGCTATGGGAATCAGCCCCAGCATTTT CASRGYGNQPQHF
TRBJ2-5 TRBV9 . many TGTGCCAGCAGCTCCCGTCCGGGTGAGACCCAGTACTTC CASSSRPGETQYF
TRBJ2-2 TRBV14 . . TGTGCCAGCAGCGAACAGGGAGGTGGCGAGGGTGAGCAGTTCTTT CASSEQGGGEGEQFF
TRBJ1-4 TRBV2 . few TGTGCCAGCAGCCAAGAGGCGGGGTCGATAGGAAAACTGTTTTTT CASSQEAGSIGKLFF
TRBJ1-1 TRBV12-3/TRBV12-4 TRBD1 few TGTGCCAGCAGCATAGGACAGGGGACCATTGAAGCTTTCTTT CASSIGQGTIEAFF
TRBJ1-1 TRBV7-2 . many TGTGCCAGCAGCTTTTCCGACAAGAACACTGAAGCTTTCTTT CASSFSDKNTEAFF
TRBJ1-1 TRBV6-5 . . TGTGCCAGCAGCCACGGAGGGGGGTCTGAAGCTTTCTTT CASSHGGGSEAFF
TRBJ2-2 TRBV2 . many TGTGCCAGCAGTGCACAGGGTTCCACCGGGGAGCTGTTTTTT CASSAQGSTGELFF
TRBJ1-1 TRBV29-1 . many TGCAGCGTTGAACAGGACCGGGTTGGTAGAGCTTTCTTT CSVEQDRVGRAFF
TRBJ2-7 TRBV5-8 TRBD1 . TGTGCCTGGAGTGACGGGACAGGGGCCTACGAGCAGTACTTC CAWSDGTGAYEQYF
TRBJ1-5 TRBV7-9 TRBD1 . TGTGCCAGCAGCCCGGGACAGTCCAGTCAGCCCCAGCATTTT CASSPGQSSQPQHF
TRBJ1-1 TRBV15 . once TGTGCCACCGGGGTTCCGAACACTGAAGCTTTCTTT CATGVPNTEAFF
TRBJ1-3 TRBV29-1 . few TGCAGCGCCCAAGTAAGGCAGGGGCCCAGTCGAGGAAACACCATATATTTT CSAQVRQGPSRGNTIYF
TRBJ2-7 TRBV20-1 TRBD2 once TGCAGTGCCCCGGGACTAGCTTCTGACGAGCAGTACTTC CSAPGLASDEQYF
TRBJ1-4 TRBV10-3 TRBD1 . TGTGCCATCAAGGGACAGGGTGAAAAACTGTTTTTT CAIKGQGEKLFF
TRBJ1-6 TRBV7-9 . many TGTGCCAGCAGCCAAGGCAGGGGATCAAATAATTCACCCCTCCACTTT CASSQGRGSNNSPLHF